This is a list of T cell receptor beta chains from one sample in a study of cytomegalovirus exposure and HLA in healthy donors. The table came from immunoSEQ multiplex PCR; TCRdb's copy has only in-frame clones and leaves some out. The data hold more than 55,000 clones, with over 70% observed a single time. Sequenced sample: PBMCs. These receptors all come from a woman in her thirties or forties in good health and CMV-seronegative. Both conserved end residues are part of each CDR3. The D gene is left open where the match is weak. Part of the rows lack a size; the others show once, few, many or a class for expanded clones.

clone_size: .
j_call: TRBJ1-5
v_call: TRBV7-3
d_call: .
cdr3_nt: TGTGCCAGCAGCTCAAAAGGAGGACAGCCCCAGCATTTT
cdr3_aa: CASSSKGGQPQHF

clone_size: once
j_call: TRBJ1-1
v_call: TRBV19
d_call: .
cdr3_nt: TGTGCCAGTAGTAAAGGCAGAGACTTTAATGAAGCTTTCTTT
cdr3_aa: CASSKGRDFNEAFF

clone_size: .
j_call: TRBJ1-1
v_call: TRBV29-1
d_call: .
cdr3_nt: TGCAGCGTTACGGGACTCGTGAACACTGAAGCTTTCTTT
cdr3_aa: CSVTGLVNTEAFF

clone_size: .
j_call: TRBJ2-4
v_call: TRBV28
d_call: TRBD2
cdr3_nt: TGTGCCAGCAGTCCCTTGGGACTAGCGGGAGGAAGGGACAAAAACATTCAGTACTTC
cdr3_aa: CASSPLGLAGGRDKNIQYF

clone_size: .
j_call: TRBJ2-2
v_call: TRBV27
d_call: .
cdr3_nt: TGTGCCAGCAGTTCTCTTAACACCGGGGAGCTGTTTTTT
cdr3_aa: CASSSLNTGELFF

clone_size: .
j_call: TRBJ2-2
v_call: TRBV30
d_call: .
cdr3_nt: TGTGCCTGGAGTATCGCGGGATCCGGGGAGCTGTTTTTT
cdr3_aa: CAWSIAGSGELFF

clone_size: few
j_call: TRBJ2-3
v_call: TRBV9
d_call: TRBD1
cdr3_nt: TGTGCCAGCAGCGCCTCCGGACAGGGGAGCACAGATACGCAGTATTTT
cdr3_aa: CASSASGQGSTDTQYF

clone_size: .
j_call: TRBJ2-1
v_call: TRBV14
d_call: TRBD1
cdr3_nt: TGTGCCAGCAGCCAAGCCGGGACAGGGTCAGCCAATGAGCAGTTCTTC
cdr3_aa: CASSQAGTGSANEQFF

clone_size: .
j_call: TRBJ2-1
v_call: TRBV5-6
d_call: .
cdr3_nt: TGTGCCAGCAGACTAGCCGAAAACTACAATGAGCAGTTCTTC
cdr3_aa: CASRLAENYNEQFF

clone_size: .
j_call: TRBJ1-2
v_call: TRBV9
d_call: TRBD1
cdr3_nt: TGTGCCAGCACCCAGGGGGGACAGGGGCACAGCTATGGCTACACCTTC
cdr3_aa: CASTQGGQGHSYGYTF